Listed here are 18 T cell receptor beta chains from one sample, sequenced in a study of blood T cell repertoires in COVID-19. Repertoires were generated with immunoSEQ multiplex PCR, while TCRdb's copy carries only in-frame clones and drops some. This table holds 350,000 to 450,000 clones, around 84% found once. The specimen sequenced was peripheral blood. All receptors come from a woman under 30 with acute or convalescent COVID-19.

The gene calls are TRBV5-6 and TRBJ1-1, with 10 bases identical to TRBD1. The CDR3 contains 14 residues. Losses at the gene ends were 2 bases for V and 6 bases for J; bases not matched to a gene: 4. The germline gives CDR1 SGHDT, CDR2 YYEEEE. CDR3 sequence (DNA): TGTGCCAGCAGCTTAGGACAGGGGGTCGCTGAAGCTTTCTTT. It specifies CASSLGQGVAEAFF.

This rearrangement joins TRBV7-2 to TRBJ2-3, with 8 bases fitting TRBD2. V lost 2 bases to trimming and J lost 5 bases; unmatched junction nucleotides: 3. CDR3 size: 14 residues. Germline CDR1 reads SGHTA; CDR2 reads FQGNSA. The CDR3 nucleotides read TGTGCCAGCAGCTTACAGCGGGGGAGAGATACGCAGTATTTT. This gives the protein CASSLQRGRDTQYF. The full variable domain, with the rest looked up from reference TRBV7-2 and TRBJ2-3, is GAGVSQSPSNKVTEKGKDVELRCDPISGHTALYWYRQSLGQGLEFLIYFQGNSAPDKSGLPSDRFSAERTGGSVSTLTIQRTQQEDSAVYLCASSLQRGRDTQYFGPGTRLTVL.

The rearrangement links TRBV30 to TRBJ1-5, with D hard to call. From germline, CDR1 is GTSNPN and CDR2 SVGIG (reference sequence). Trimming stripped 5 bases from V and 4 bases from J, with 12 bases between. The CDR3 runs to 13 residues. The CDR3 bases are TGTGCCTGGGGATTCGGGGAGAATCAGCCCCAGCATTTT. Translating it yields CAWGFGENQPQHF.

This CDR3 reads CASTPDRETSFF. The CDR3 DNA is TGTGCCAGTACCCCGGACAGGGAAACATCTTTCTTT. This chain joins TRBV19 and TRBJ1-1; 8 bases agree with TRBD1. V was clipped by 7 bases and J by 12 bases; unmatched bases: 10. The CDR3 is made up of 12 amino acids. Germline CDR1 and CDR2: LNHDA and SQIVND (reference sequence).

This chain's CDR3 is CALGQGLEKLFF. The CDR3 nucleotides are TGTGCCTTGGGACAGGGTCTCGAAAAACTGTTTTTT. V gene TRBV30 combines with J gene TRBJ1-4; 9 bases line up with TRBD1. CDR1 and CDR2 from the germline V gene are GTSNPN and SVGIG (reference sequence). The junction had 5 bases not matched to a gene; V was cut back by 7 bases and J by 8 bases. The CDR3 consists of 12 residues.

V gene TRBV19 combines with J gene TRBJ1-1, with 8 bases matching TRBD1. The V gene's germline CDR1 is LNHDA and CDR2 SQIVND (reference sequence). V dropped 5 bases and J dropped 2; count of bases not matched to a gene: 4. The CDR3 covers 14 residues. CDR3 loop: CASSVDRVNTEAFF. The CDR3 DNA follows: TGTGCCAGTAGTGTGGACAGGGTCAACACTGAAGCTTTCTTT.

This clone appeared once. The chain joins TRBV9 to TRBJ1-3; 7 bases map to TRBD1. The CDR3 is 14 amino acids. Per the germline V gene, CDR1 is SGDLS and CDR2 is YYNGEE. The trim removed 3 bases at V and 4 bases at J, leaving 4 bases unmatched. CDR3 nucleotide sequence: TGTGCCAGCAGCGGACAGGGCTCGGGAAACACCATATATTTT. As protein: CASSGQGSGNTIYF.

This chain uses TRBV10-1 with TRBJ1-1; 7 bases align to TRBD1. There are 14 residues in the CDR3. Germline V gene data show CDR1 as WNHNN and CDR2 as SYGVQD (reference sequence). The trim removed 4 bases at V and 11 bases at J, leaving 13 bases unmatched. CDR3 nucleotides: TGCGCCAGCAGTGTAGACGTCTTAGGGGGCTATGCTTTCTTT. Its translation: CASSVDVLGGYAFF.

The genes are TRBV9 and TRBJ2-7; 8 bases match TRBD2. The junction had 10 bases not matched to a gene; V was cut back by 3 bases and J by 5 bases. Germline values: CDR1 SGDLS, CDR2 YYNGEE. The CDR3 has 15 residues. The CDR3 loop reads CASSGPGTSSHEQYF. The CDR3, as DNA: TGTGCCAGCAGCGGCCCTGGGACTAGTTCCCACGAGCAGTACTTC.

This clone was counted a single time. The rearrangement joins TRBV30 to TRBJ1-2; TRBD1 is a possible D gene (5 bases). This CDR3 comprises 13 residues. Germline loops: CDR1 GTSNPN, CDR2 SVGIG (reference sequence). V lost 0 bases to trimming and J lost 4 bases, with 9 bases between them. The CDR3 DNA reads as TGTGCCTGGAGTGTTTCAGGGCCCTATGGCTACACCTTC. Translation: CAWSVSGPYGYTF.

This clone has more than one count but fewer than ten. This chain connects TRBV21-1 to TRBJ1-2; the table's D call TRBD1 went unverified against the DNA. TRBV21-1 corresponds to a pseudogene. The CDR3 loop spans 15 amino acids. The CDR3 spells CASRSWTGDNYGYTF. The DNA for the CDR3 is TGTGCCAGCAGAAGTTGGACAGGGGACAACTATGGCTACACCTTC.

The chain uses TRBV11-2 and TRBJ2-5, with TRBD1 matching 8 bases. From germline, CDR1 is SGHAT and CDR2 FQNNGV. CDR3 length: 14 amino acids. Trimming took 6 bases from V and 6 from J; bases not matched to a gene: 9. CDR3 protein: CASRPDRAGQTQYF. The CDR3 DNA follows: TGTGCCAGCAGGCCGGACAGGGCCGGTCAGACCCAGTACTTC.

The chain uses TRBV7-9 and TRBJ2-7; TRBD1 agrees at 7 bases. V trimming: 4 bases; J trimming: 2 bases; junction bases outside the gene matches: 8. The CDR3 loop spans 15 amino acids. Germline lookup yields CDR1 SEHNR and CDR2 FQNEAQ (reference sequence). CDR3 loop: CASSSTGLSPYEQYF. The CDR3 nucleotides read TGTGCCAGCAGCTCGACAGGGTTATCCCCCTACGAGCAGTACTTC.

In DNA, the CDR3 is TGTGCCAGCAGCCCTCGTGGACAGAACCCCAATCAGCCCCAGCATTTT. This gives the protein CASSPRGQNPNQPQHF. The chain links TRBV5-5 to TRBJ1-5, with D tentatively TRBD1 (6 bases). Trimming pared 4 bases from V and 3 bases from J, leaving 17 bases between. Germline V lookup: CDR1 SGHKS, CDR2 YYEKEE (reference sequence). The CDR3 runs to 16 residues.

The chain couples TRBV3-1 (or the pseudogene TRBV3-2) to TRBJ2-1; D may be TRBD1 (5 bases). Between the trimmed V and J ends, which lost 5 bases and 6 bases, there was a span of 14 bases. Germline CDR1 LGHDT, CDR2 YNNKEL (reference sequence). This CDR3 region has 14 residues. The DNA of the CDR3 is TGTGCCAGCAGCAGGACGGACACGGGCAATGAGCAGTTCTTC. Translated: CASSRTDTGNEQFF.

Note on this clone: This same CDR3 is encoded by further DNA sequences in the sample. The chain uses TRBV28 and TRBJ1-2; 9 bases fit TRBD1. Germline loops: CDR1 MDHEN, CDR2 SYDVKM. Trimming cost V 8 bases and J 4 bases; bases outside gene matches: 2. The CDR3 runs 12 residues. CDR3 coding DNA: TGTGCCAGCGCGGACAGGGGCTATGGCTACACCTTC. Its protein is CASADRGYGYTF.

The rearrangement links TRBV7-9 to TRBJ1-2, with D perhaps TRBD1 (5 bases). V was cut by 1 base and J by 6 bases, with 12 bases left in between. The CDR3 length is 14 residues. The V gene's germline CDR1 is SEHNR and CDR2 FQNEAQ (reference sequence). The CDR3 nucleotides are TGTGCCAGCAGCTTAGTTCCGGGGGGTAATGGCTACACCTTC. It yields the protein CASSLVPGGNGYTF.

The chain joins TRBV27 to TRBJ1-6; tentatively, D is TRBD1 (5 bases). V shed 4 bases and J shed 6 bases, with 16 bases lying between them. The CDR3 loop spans 16 amino acids. Germline CDR1 and CDR2: MNHEY and SMNVEV (reference sequence). In DNA form, the CDR3 reads TGTGCCAGCAGTTCGGCCCCAGGGCTCTTTAATTCACCCCTCCACTTT. Its protein product is CASSSAPGLFNSPLHF.